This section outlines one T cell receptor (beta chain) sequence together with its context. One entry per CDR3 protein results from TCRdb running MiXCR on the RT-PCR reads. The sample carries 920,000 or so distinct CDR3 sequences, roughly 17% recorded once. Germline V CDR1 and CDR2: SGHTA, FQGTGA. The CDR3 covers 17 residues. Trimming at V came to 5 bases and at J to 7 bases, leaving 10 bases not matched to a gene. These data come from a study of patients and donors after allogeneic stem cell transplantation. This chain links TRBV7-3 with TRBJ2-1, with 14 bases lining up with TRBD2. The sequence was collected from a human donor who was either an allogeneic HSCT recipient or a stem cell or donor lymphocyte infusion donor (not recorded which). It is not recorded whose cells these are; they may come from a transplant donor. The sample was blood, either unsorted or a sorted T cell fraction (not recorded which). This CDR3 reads CASSPRLAGGTRNEQFF. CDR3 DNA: TGTGCCAGCAGCCCCCGACTAGCGGGGGGGACACGAAATGAGCAGTTCTTC.